The clone carrying this T cell receptor (beta chain) was seen once. Its antigen remains unknown. Exposure to brentuximab vedotin varied, and each patient had relapsed following autologous stem cell transplantation. CD8+ T cells were isolated from thawed PBMCs by magnetic negative selection. This sample was included in a study of PD-1 blockade in classical Hodgkin lymphoma. Study outcomes and limitations: Newly diagnosed patients and complete responders had comparable diversity at baseline. Nivolumab initiated under 1 year post-ASCT led to patient exclusion.

Measured with immunoSEQ multiplex PCR; TCRdb has only the in-frame clones, and not every one. The repertoire holds roughly 5,700 clones, with about four fifths as singletons. This clonotype was obtained from a human donor with classical Hodgkin lymphoma. The specimen was CD8+ T cells from blood, collected at baseline.

The CDR3 loop reads CASSFTLGTSGGEQYF. For the CDR3, the DNA is TGTGCCAGCAGCTTCACCCTCGGGACTAGCGGGGGCGAGCAGTACTTC. The chain has TRBV7-6 and TRBJ2-7; 14 nucleotides line up with TRBD2. This CDR3 is built from 16 residues. V dropped 3 bases and J dropped 6; count of bases not matched to a gene: 7. Germline CDR1 SGHVS, CDR2 FNYEAQ.